This T cell receptor (beta chain) is drawn from a study of post-analysis software for immune sequencing data. Study-wide results and caveats: Multiple sclerosis was associated with a significant reduction in normalized Chao1 diversity relative to controls.

Unique molecular identifiers tagged the TCR beta cDNA libraries. One entry per CDR3 protein results from TCRdb running MiXCR on the PCR reads. The data hold more than 450,000 distinct CDR3 sequences, with about 40% observed a single time. With respect to this clonotype: Its specificity is not known.

The origin of this receptor is a girl aged 10-17 years with multiple sclerosis. Sequenced input: blood.

CDR3 protein: CASSSRDRVEGNQPQHF. CDR3 coding DNA: TGTGCCAGCAGCTCCAGGGACAGGGTGGAGGGCAATCAGCCCCAGCATTTT. The gene calls are TRBV7-8 and TRBJ1-5, with 9 nucleotides matching TRBD1. In germline, CDR1 is SGHVS, CDR2 FQNEAQ. V trimming: 4 bases; J trimming: 2 bases; junction bases outside the gene matches: 9. The CDR3 consists of 17 residues.